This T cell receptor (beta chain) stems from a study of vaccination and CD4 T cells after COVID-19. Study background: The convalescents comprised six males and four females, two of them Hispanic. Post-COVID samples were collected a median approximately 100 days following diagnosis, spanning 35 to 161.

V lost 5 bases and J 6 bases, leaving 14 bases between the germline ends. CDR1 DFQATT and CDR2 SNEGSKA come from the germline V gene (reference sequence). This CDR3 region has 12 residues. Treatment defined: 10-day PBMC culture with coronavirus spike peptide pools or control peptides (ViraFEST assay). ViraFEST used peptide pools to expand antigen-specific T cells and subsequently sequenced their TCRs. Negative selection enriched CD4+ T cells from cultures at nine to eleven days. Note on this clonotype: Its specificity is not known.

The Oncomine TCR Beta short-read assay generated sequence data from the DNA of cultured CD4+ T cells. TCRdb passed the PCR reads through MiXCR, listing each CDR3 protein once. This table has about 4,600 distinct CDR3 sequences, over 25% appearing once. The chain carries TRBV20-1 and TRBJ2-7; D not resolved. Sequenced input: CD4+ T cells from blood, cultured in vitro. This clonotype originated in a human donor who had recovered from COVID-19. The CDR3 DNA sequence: TGCAGTGCTTCGACACCGCCGGGCGAGCAGTACTTC. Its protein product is CSASTPPGEQYF.